Listed below are T cell receptor beta chains from one sample, sequenced in a study of T cell responses to AZD1222 COVID-19 vaccine. The assay was immunoSEQ multiplex PCR, and TCRdb's table has in-frame clones only and misses some. The sample consists of around 140,000 clones, around 90% of them appearing once. Material: peripheral blood, obtained 28 days after the second dose of the MenACWY control vaccine. These TCRs come from an adult who received the MenACWY meningococcal vaccine as a control. Each CDR3 is given with its conserved first and last residue. Each record gives: J gene, V gene, CDR3 protein.

j_call: TRBJ1-1
v_call: TRBV30
cdr3_aa: CAWDRQGGTTEAFF

j_call: TRBJ2-2
v_call: TRBV15
cdr3_aa: CATSRGQTGELFF

j_call: TRBJ2-1
v_call: TRBV5-1
cdr3_aa: CASSALATYNEQFF

j_call: TRBJ1-2
v_call: TRBV3-1/TRBV3-2
cdr3_aa: CASSHRTNYGYTF

j_call: TRBJ1-2
v_call: TRBV2
cdr3_aa: CASSLGQRRYGYTF

j_call: TRBJ1-1
v_call: TRBV28
cdr3_aa: CASSSPGTAMNTEAFF

j_call: TRBJ1-6
v_call: TRBV4-3
cdr3_aa: CASSQDGQGGKSPLHF

j_call: TRBJ2-7
v_call: TRBV4-3
cdr3_aa: CASSQEATAESPFYEQYF

j_call: TRBJ2-1
v_call: TRBV9
cdr3_aa: CASSITGGYNEQFF

j_call: TRBJ2-2
v_call: TRBV4-1
cdr3_aa: CASSSRLVTGELFF